This is a list of T cell receptor beta chains from one sample in a study of cytomegalovirus exposure and HLA in healthy donors. Produced via immunoSEQ multiplex PCR; TCRdb's table is partial and in-frame only. The data show some 150,000 clones, with 75% to 90% seen just once and 1.5% to 1.7% held by the top ten. Sequencing input: PBMCs. Receptors originate from a man between 40 and 49 years old in good health and CMV-seronegative. The conserved cysteine and the conserved F or W are not part of the CDR3 here.

J | V | CDR3
TRBJ1-5 | TRBV6-5 | ASSPTYSNQPQH
TRBJ2-7 | TRBV6-1 | ASREAGTVSEQY
TRBJ2-7 | TRBV30 | AWSVASGTYEQY
TRBJ2-5 | TRBV18 | ASSTRTGPKETQY
TRBJ2-2 | TRBV7-9 | ASSGGGLAANTGELF
TRBJ2-3 | TRBV5-8 | ARKGILDTQY
TRBJ1-5 | TRBV6-1 | ASSEIRNSNQPQH
TRBJ2-7 | TRBV12-1 | ASSTPSGRTSYEQY
TRBJ2-7 | TRBV5-1 | ASSFATSSSYEQY
TRBJ1-1 | TRBV7-9 | SSSFGGNTEAF
TRBJ2-2 | TRBV4-3 | ASSQVEQGETGELF
TRBJ2-1 | TRBV9 | ASSSGTSNEQF
TRBJ1-4 | TRBV6-5 | ASSLPGGEKLF
TRBJ1-1 | TRBV9 | ASSVVASNTEAF
TRBJ2-1 | TRBV5-1 | ASSFSGNNEQF
TRBJ2-7 | TRBV12-5 | ASLDGEQGVDEQY
TRBJ2-1 | TRBV11-2 | ASRDEGLAGSEQF
TRBJ2-1 | TRBV5-1 | ASSSGQGNEQF
. | TRBV25-1 | ASSDWTGGNYEQY
TRBJ2-7 | TRBV6-6 | ASSYGSGAYEQY
TRBJ1-5 | TRBV19 | ASGPTGGFSAQH
TRBJ1-2 | TRBV4-1 | ASSQAGVGYT
TRBJ2-1 | TRBV5-6 | ASSPGTSGYNEQF
TRBJ1-3 | TRBV15 | ATSRDRDRVSGNTIY
TRBJ2-2 | TRBV19 | ASSPSGTGGFLGELF
TRBJ2-7 | TRBV11-2 | ASSWEREGEQY
TRBJ2-5 | TRBV7-9 | ASSHYRGRETQY
TRBJ1-1 | TRBV30 | AWKEGNTEAF
TRBJ2-7 | TRBV4-1 | ASSTGLAGVNYEQY
TRBJ1-4 | TRBV19 | ASSIARDSNEKLF
TRBJ1-1 | TRBV12-5 | ASGLDRGMGTEAF
TRBJ2-2 | TRBV14 | ASSIQGSTGELF
TRBJ2-5 | TRBV13 | ASSYRTGVHQETQY
TRBJ2-3 | TRBV5-1 | ASRWGEASDTQY
TRBJ2-5 | TRBV7-6 | ASSLVVSWEQY
TRBJ2-1 | TRBV6-4 | ASRNSGGARNEQF
TRBJ2-3 | TRBV28 | ASSFNGRGGRITDTQY
TRBJ1-6 | TRBV4-1 | ASSQVAGILSSYNSPLH
TRBJ1-2 | TRBV2 | ASSDPSEDTYGYT
TRBJ2-3 | TRBV7-9 | ASSPTGARTDTQY
. | TRBV6-5 | ASSYSRSSYEQY
TRBJ2-3 | TRBV5-1 | ASRQGAATDTQY
TRBJ1-3 | TRBV4-3 | ASSQDRYGTVGGNTIY
TRBJ1-2 | TRBV5-8 | ASSLEGTRPFYGYT
TRBJ2-7 | TRBV23-1 | ASSHPGKFPCEQY
TRBJ1-5 | TRBV18 | ASSPSDRSQPQH
TRBJ2-7 | TRBV6-1 | ASSERASGRAPEQY
TRBJ1-1 | TRBV7-9 | ASKGAGNTEAF
TRBJ1-1 | TRBV27 | ASSLSPELNTEAF
TRBJ2-5 | TRBV7-7 | ASSLTRQETQY
TRBJ1-1 | TRBV19 | ASSFPRDRGPTEAF
TRBJ1-1 | TRBV29-1 | SGTGPRDMNTEAF